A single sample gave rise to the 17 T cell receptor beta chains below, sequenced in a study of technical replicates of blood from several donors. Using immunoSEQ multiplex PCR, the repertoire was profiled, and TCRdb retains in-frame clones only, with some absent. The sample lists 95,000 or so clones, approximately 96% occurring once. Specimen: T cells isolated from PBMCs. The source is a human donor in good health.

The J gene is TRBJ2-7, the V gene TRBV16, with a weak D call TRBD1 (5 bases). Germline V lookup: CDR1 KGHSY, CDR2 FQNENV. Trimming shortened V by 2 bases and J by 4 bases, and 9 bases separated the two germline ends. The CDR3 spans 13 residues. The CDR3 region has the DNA TGTGCCAGCAGCCAAGGAGACAGTTACGAGCAGTACTTC. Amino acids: CASSQGDSYEQYF.

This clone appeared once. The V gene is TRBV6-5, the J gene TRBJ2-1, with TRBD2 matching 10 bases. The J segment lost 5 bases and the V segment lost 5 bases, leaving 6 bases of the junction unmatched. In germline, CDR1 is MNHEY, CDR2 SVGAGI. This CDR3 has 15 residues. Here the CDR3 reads CASSRSGRANNEQFF. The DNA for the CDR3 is TGTGCCAGCAGTCGGAGCGGGAGGGCCAACAATGAGCAGTTCTTC.

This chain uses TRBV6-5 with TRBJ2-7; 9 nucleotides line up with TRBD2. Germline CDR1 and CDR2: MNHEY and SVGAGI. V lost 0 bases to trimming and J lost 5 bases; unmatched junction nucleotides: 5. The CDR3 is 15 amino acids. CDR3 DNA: TGTGCCAGCAGTTACTCGGGACTAGCAACAGACGAGCAGTACTTC. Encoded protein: CASSYSGLATDEQYF.

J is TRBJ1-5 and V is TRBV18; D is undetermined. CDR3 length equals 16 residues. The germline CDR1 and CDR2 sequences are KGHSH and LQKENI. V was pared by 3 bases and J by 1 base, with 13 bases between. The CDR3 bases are TGTGCCAGCTCACCGGCCCCACCCCAAAGCAATCAGCCCCAGCATTTT. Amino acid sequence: CASSPAPPQSNQPQHF.

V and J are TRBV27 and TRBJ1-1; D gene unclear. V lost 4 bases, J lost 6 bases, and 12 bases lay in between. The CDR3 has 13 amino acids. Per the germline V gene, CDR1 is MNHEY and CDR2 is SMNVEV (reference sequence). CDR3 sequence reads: CASSYGSEAEAFF. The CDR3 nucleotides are TGTGCCAGCAGTTATGGGAGTGAAGCTGAAGCTTTCTTT.

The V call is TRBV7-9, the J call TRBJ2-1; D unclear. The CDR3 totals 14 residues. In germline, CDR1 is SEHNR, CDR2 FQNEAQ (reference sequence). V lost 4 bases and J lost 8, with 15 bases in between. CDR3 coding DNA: TGTGCCAGCAGCTCCCTTTGGGCTGTCCATGAGCAGTTCTTC. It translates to CASSSLWAVHEQFF.

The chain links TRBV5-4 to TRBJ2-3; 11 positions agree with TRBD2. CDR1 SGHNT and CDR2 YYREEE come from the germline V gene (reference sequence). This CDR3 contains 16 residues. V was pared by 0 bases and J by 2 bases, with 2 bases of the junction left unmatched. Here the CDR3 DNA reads TGTGCCAGCAGCTTGGGACTAGCGGGGCTCACAGATACGCAGTATTTT. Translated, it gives CASSLGLAGLTDTQYF.

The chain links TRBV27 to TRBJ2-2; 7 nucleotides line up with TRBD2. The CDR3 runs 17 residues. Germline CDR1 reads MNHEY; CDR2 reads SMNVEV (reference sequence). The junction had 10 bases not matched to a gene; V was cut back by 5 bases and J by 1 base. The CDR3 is CASSPSSGTMNTGELFF. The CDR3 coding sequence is TGTGCCAGCAGTCCGTCTTCCGGGACTATGAACACCGGGGAGCTGTTTTTT.

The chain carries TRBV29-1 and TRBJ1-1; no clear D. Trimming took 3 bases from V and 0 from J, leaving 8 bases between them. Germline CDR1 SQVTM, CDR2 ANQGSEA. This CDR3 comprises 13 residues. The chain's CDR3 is CSVERRLNTEAFF. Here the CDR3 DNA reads TGCAGCGTTGAGAGGCGACTGAACACTGAAGCTTTCTTT.

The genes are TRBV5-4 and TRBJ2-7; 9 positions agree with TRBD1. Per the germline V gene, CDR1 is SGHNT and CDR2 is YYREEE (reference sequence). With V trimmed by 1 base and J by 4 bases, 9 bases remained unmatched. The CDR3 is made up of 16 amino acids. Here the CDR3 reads CASSLTKGQGGYEQYF. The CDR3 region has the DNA TGTGCCAGCAGCTTGACGAAGGGACAGGGTGGTTACGAGCAGTACTTC.

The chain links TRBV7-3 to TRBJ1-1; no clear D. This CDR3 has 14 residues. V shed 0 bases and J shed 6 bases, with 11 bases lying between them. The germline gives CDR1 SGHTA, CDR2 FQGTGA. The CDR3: CASSLTPGVAEAFF. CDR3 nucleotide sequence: TGTGCCAGCAGCTTAACCCCGGGAGTCGCTGAAGCTTTCTTT.

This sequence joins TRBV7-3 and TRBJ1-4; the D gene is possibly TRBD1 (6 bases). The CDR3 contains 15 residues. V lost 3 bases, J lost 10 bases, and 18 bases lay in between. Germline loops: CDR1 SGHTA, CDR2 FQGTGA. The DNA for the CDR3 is TGTGCCAGCAGCTTCCCTCGGGGGGCTTATGGAAAACTGTTTTTT. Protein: CASSFPRGAYGKLFF.

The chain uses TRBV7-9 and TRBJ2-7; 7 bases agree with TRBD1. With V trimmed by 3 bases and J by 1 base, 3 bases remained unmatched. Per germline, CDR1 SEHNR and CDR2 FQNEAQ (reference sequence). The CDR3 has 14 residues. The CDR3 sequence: CASSFRDRSYEQYF. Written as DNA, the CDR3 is TGTGCCAGCAGCTTCCGGGACAGATCCTACGAGCAGTACTTC.

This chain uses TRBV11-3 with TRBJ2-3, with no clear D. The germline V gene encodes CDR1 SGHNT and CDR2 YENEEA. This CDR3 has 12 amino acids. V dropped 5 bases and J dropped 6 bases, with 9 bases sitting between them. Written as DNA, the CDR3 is TGTGCCAGCAGCACGGTATGGGATACGCAGTATTTT. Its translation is CASSTVWDTQYF.

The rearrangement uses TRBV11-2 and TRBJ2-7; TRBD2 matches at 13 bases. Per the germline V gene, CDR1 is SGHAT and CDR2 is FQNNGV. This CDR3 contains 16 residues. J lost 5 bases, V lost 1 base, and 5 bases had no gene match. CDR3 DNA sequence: TGTGCCAGCAGCTTAGGGGGGACTAGCGGGAACCACGAGCAGTACTTC. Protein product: CASSLGGTSGNHEQYF.

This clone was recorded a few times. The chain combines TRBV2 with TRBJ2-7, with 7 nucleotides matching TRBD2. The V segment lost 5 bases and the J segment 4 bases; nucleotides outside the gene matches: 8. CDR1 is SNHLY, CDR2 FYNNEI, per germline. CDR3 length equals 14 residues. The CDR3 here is CASSNRLADYEQYF. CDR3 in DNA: TGTGCCAGCAGTAACAGACTAGCTGATTACGAGCAGTACTTC.

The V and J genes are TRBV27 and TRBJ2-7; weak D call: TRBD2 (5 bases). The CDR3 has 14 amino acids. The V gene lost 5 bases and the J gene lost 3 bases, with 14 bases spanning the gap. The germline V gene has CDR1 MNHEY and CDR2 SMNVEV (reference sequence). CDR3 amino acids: CASSPWTGIYEQYF. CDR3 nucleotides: TGTGCCAGCAGTCCGTGGACGGGAATCTACGAGCAGTACTTC.